This paragraph reports one TCR beta chain. The antigen remains undetermined. This CDR3 contains 13 residues. Germline assignment: CDR1 SQVTM and CDR2 ANQGSEA. This specimen comes from a study of post-analysis software for immune sequencing data. Study summary: Included courses were relapsing-remitting and secondary progressive multiple sclerosis; progressive-relapsing multiple sclerosis was also included.

Study-wide findings and caveats: Controls had lower frequencies than patients of five TRBV segments, which included TRBV5-6, TRBV5-1 and TRBV20-1. Strong same-batch co-clustering of samples appeared with F measure clustering.

Every TCR beta cDNA library bore unique molecular identifiers. TCRdb reprocessed the PCR reads via MiXCR and lists one record per CDR3 protein. The table has some 450,000 distinct CDR3 sequences, nearly 45% seen once; the top ten hold roughly 12%. The chain links TRBV29-1 to TRBJ2-7; D gene unclear. The source material was blood. The TCR sequence derives from a girl between 10 and 17 years old with multiple sclerosis. The CDR3 protein is CRQRLHTGHEQYF. CDR3 bases: TGCAGACAGAGACTGCATACCGGGCACGAGCAGTACTTC.